These T cell receptor beta chains were read from a single sample in a study of CD8 T cells in Susac syndrome. TCRdb reanalysed the immunoSEQ multiplex PCR reads using MiXCR and keeps one entry per CDR3 protein. Among some 130,000 distinct CDR3 sequences, 95% were seen once, and the ten largest hold about 0.18%. Sequencing used CD8+ T cells from PBMCs. These TCRs come from a human donor with Susac syndrome. Both conserved end residues are part of each CDR3. D genes are given only for firm matches. Clone size appears in some rows only: once, few, many, or a class for an expanded clone.

NA | TRBJ2-7 | NA | TRBV7-6 | TGTGCCAGCAGCTTAGTGGGAGACTACGAGCAGTACTTC | CASSLVGDYEQYF
NA | TRBJ2-3 | NA | TRBV29-1 | TGCAGCGTTGACGATGGAGATACGCAGTATTTT | CSVDDGDTQYF
few | TRBJ2-3 | NA | TRBV29-1 | TGCAGCGCCCGACAGGAGTGGACAGATACGCAGTATTTT | CSARQEWTDTQYF
NA | TRBJ2-1 | NA | TRBV6-5 | TGTGCCAGCAGCGGCAGTAGCTCTGGGCAGTTCTTC | CASSGSSSGQFF
NA | TRBJ1-2 | NA | TRBV15 | TGTGCCACTGGAGACAGCAACTATGGCTACACCTTC | CATGDSNYGYTF
NA | TRBJ1-1 | NA | TRBV21-1 | TGTGCCAGCAGCCAAACAGGGTCCTCTGAAGCTTTCTTT | CASSQTGSSEAFF
NA | TRBJ2-3 | NA | TRBV19 | TGTGCCAGTAGTGCCGGAGGGGGAACAGATACGCAGTATTTT | CASSAGGGTDTQYF
NA | TRBJ2-5 | NA | TRBV24-1 | TGTGCCACCAGTACGGCCCAAGAGACCCAGTACTTC | CATSTAQETQYF
NA | TRBJ1-1 | NA | TRBV27 | TGTGCCAGCAGTCCCGAACAGGTCTTAGTAGGGACTGAAGCTTTCTTT | CASSPEQVLVGTEAFF
NA | TRBJ2-7 | TRBD2 | TRBV6-5 | TGTGCCACCGGTCTCGGGGGGGGCGAGCAGTACTTC | CATGLGGGEQYF
NA | TRBJ2-7 | NA | TRBV18 | TGTGCCAGCTCACCGGACGATTCGTACTACGAGCAGTACTTC | CASSPDDSYYEQYF
NA | TRBJ2-5 | TRBD2 | TRBV9 | TGTGCCAGCAGCGGGGGACTAGCAGGCGGTGAGACCCAGTACTTC | CASSGGLAGGETQYF
NA | TRBJ2-1 | TRBD2 | TRBV5-1 | TGCGCCAGCAGCTTGTACGCGGGAGGTTTTACTGAGCAGTTCTTC | CASSLYAGGFTEQFF
NA | TRBJ2-5 | NA | TRBV13 | TGTGCCAGCAGCTTGGGACACACCCAAGAGACCCAGTACTTC | CASSLGHTQETQYF
NA | TRBJ2-7 | NA | TRBV4-1 | TGCGCCAGCAGCCTGGGGCGGGGCTACGAGCAGTACTTC | CASSLGRGYEQYF
NA | TRBJ2-5 | NA | TRBV12-3/TRBV12-4 | TGTGCCAGCATTAGCCAGGGTGGGGAGACCCAGTACTTC | CASISQGGETQYF
NA | TRBJ2-1 | TRBD2 | TRBV4-1 | TGCGCCAGCAGCCTCCCACCCCAGGGGACTAGCGGGAAGGAGCAGTTCTTC | CASSLPPQGTSGKEQFF
NA | TRBJ1-2 | NA | TRBV12-5 | TGTGCTAGTGGTTGGATCGGGCAAGTTAACTATGGCTACACCTTC | CASGWIGQVNYGYTF
NA | TRBJ2-7 | NA | TRBV2 | TGTGCCAGCAGTGACGGGCAAAACGAGCAGTACTTC | CASSDGQNEQYF
few | TRBJ2-2 | TRBD1 | TRBV9 | TGTGCCAGCAGCGAGAGCTCGGGACAGGTCGAGACCGGGGAGCTGTTTTTT | CASSESSGQVETGELFF
NA | TRBJ1-4 | NA | TRBV5-6 | TGTGCCAGCAGCTTGATGGGGGGCAGCGAAAAACTGTTTTTC | CASSLMGGSEKLFF
NA | TRBJ2-3 | NA | TRBV9 | TGTGCCAGCAGCGAGCCCCTCACAGATACGCAGTATTTT | CASSEPLTDTQYF
NA | TRBJ2-7 | TRBD2 | TRBV30 | TGTGCCTGGAGCCCCGGGACTAACTACTACGAGCAGTACTTC | CAWSPGTNYYEQYF
NA | TRBJ2-7 | NA | TRBV20-1 | TGCAGTGCTAGGGGGGCGGAATCCTACGAGCAGTACTTC | CSARGAESYEQYF
NA | TRBJ2-7 | NA | TRBV12-3/TRBV12-4 | TGTGCCAGCAAGTCTAGTGGCTACGAGCAGTACTTC | CASKSSGYEQYF
once | TRBJ2-7 | NA | TRBV11-1 | TGTGCCAGCAGCTTAAGCGGTCTCTACGAGCAGTACTTC | CASSLSGLYEQYF
NA | TRBJ2-4 | NA | TRBV7-8 | TGTGCCAGCAGCTTAACTGGTCGCACCGGAGGAATCAAAAACATTCAGTACTTC | CASSLTGRTGGIKNIQYF
NA | TRBJ2-7 | TRBD1 | TRBV13 | TGTGCCAGCAGCTTAATAGGCCAGGGGGTCTACGAGCAGTACTTC | CASSLIGQGVYEQYF
NA | TRBJ2-1 | TRBD2 | TRBV28 | TGTGCCAGCAGGGACGGGAGGGTGGTTGATGAGCAGTTCTTC | CASRDGRVVDEQFF
NA | TRBJ1-2 | TRBD1 | TRBV7-8 | TGTGCCAGCAGCAACCCAAGGGAGGGACAGGGCCCACCTCGGGGCTACACCTTC | CASSNPREGQGPPRGYTF
NA | TRBJ2-7 | NA | TRBV6-5 | TGTGCCAGCAGGATCGTTAGCGGCTACGAGCAGTACTTC | CASRIVSGYEQYF
NA | TRBJ2-7 | TRBD2 | TRBV14 | TGTGCCAGCAGCACTACTAGCGGGAGCCACGAGCAGTACTTC | CASSTTSGSHEQYF
NA | TRBJ1-2 | TRBD1 | TRBV9 | TGTGCCAGCAGCGTAGAGGGACAGGGTGGCGATGGCTACACCTTC | CASSVEGQGGDGYTF
NA | TRBJ2-7 | NA | TRBV11-1 | TGTGCCAGCAGCTTAATCGACAGCTACGAGCAGTACTTC | CASSLIDSYEQYF
NA | TRBJ2-7 | TRBD2 | TRBV9 | TGTGCCAGCAGCCACGCTGCTGGCGGGAGCGTCTACGAGCAGTACTTC | CASSHAAGGSVYEQYF
NA | TRBJ2-3 | TRBD2 | TRBV19 | TGTGCCAGTAGCTCGACTAGCGGGTTCACAGATACGCAGTATTTT | CASSSTSGFTDTQYF
once | TRBJ2-5 | TRBD2 | TRBV28 | TGTGCCAGCATGACTAGCGGACAAGAGACCCAGTACTTC | CASMTSGQETQYF
NA | TRBJ1-2 | NA | TRBV7-8 | TGTGCCAGCAGCTGGGGACCGACCACTAACTATGGCTACACCTTC | CASSWGPTTNYGYTF
NA | TRBJ2-1 | NA | TRBV24-1 | TGTGCCACCAGTGATCTCGACTATATTGAGCAGTTCTTC | CATSDLDYIEQFF
NA | TRBJ2-3 | TRBD2 | TRBV5-6 | TGTGCCAGCAGCTTGTTCGCGGGAGTGAGCACAGATACGCAGTATTTT | CASSLFAGVSTDTQYF
NA | TRBJ2-4 | NA | TRBV9 | TGTGCCAGCAGCCAGGCGGACAGTGGCATCCAGTACTTC | CASSQADSGIQYF
NA | TRBJ2-1 | TRBD2 | TRBV4-1 | TGCGCCAGCAGTCAACCCGGGAGGGCCGTCTACAATGAGCAGTTCTTC | CASSQPGRAVYNEQFF
NA | TRBJ2-5 | NA | TRBV27 | TGTGCCAGCGTTCCTTCCGGACTCCCAGAGACCCAGTACTTC | CASVPSGLPETQYF
NA | TRBJ2-7 | NA | TRBV29-1 | TGCAGCGTTATAATAGGGGGCGAGCAGTACTTC | CSVIIGGEQYF
NA | TRBJ2-1 | NA | TRBV24-1 | TGTGCCACCAGTGATTTAGGGGGAAGCTCCTACAATGAGCAGTTCTTC | CATSDLGGSSYNEQFF
NA | TRBJ2-1 | NA | TRBV5-1 | TGCGCCAGCAGCTCAGACGATTACAATGAGCAGTTCTTC | CASSSDDYNEQFF
NA | TRBJ1-2 | NA | TRBV11-2 | TGTGCCAGCAGCTTTGGGTTCGACAACTATGGCTACACCTTC | CASSFGFDNYGYTF
NA | TRBJ2-7 | NA | TRBV24-1 | TGTGCCACCAGTGAAGCCGGCGGAGGGGCGGGCTACGAGCAGTACTTC | CATSEAGGGAGYEQYF